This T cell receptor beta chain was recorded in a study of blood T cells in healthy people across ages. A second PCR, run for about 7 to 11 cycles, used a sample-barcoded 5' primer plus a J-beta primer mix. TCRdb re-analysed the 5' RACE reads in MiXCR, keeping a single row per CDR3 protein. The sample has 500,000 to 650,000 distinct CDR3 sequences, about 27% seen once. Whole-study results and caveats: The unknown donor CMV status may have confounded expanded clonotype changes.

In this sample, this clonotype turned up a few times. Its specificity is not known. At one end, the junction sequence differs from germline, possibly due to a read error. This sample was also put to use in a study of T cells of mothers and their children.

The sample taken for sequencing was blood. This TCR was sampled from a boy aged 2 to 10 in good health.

As DNA, the CDR3 is TGTGCCAGCAGCTTTGGCAGACTAGGAGAGGAGCTCTTC. Protein sequence: CASSFGRLGEELF. This chain uses TRBV7-9 with TRBJ2-7; weak D call: TRBD2 (6 bases). The CDR3 length is 13 residues. Germline lookup yields CDR1 SEHNR and CDR2 FQNEAQ (reference sequence).